The rows below give T cell receptor beta chains drawn from one sample of a study of Graves' ophthalmopathy and Graves' hyperthyroidism. TCRdb analysed the multiplex PCR reads with MiXCR anew, one entry per CDR3 protein. The sample has about 400,000 distinct CDR3 sequences, 15% to 17% seen once; the top ten hold roughly 7%. Sequences were obtained from peripheral blood. The receptors shown here come from a woman between 18 and 29 years old with stable Graves' hyperthyroidism. Each CDR3 is given with its conserved first and last residue. The order of the fields is J gene, D gene, clone size, V gene, CDR3 DNA, CDR3 protein. D genes are given only for firm matches. Clone size is given for some rows only: seen once, a few or many times, or a class if the clone is expanded.

j_gene: TRBJ1-1; d_gene: NA; abundance: NA; v_gene: TRBV12-3/TRBV12-4; CDR3nt: TGTGCCAGCAAACACACAGGGAACACTGAAGCTTTCTTT; CDR3aa: CASKHTGNTEAFF
j_gene: TRBJ1-2; d_gene: NA; abundance: many; v_gene: TRBV12-3/TRBV12-4; CDR3nt: TGTGCCAGCAGTTTATTGGGGCTAAGTGATGGCTACACCTTC; CDR3aa: CASSLLGLSDGYTF
j_gene: TRBJ2-5; d_gene: TRBD1; abundance: few; v_gene: TRBV28; CDR3nt: TGTGCCAGCAGTTTAGTCCTAGTTCAGGGGGCGTGGGAGACCCAGTACTTC; CDR3aa: CASSLVLVQGAWETQYF
j_gene: TRBJ1-1; d_gene: NA; abundance: NA; v_gene: TRBV27; CDR3nt: TGTGCCAGCAGTTTTGCCATACCGAACACTGAAGCTTTCTTT; CDR3aa: CASSFAIPNTEAFF
j_gene: TRBJ1-5; d_gene: NA; abundance: many; v_gene: TRBV4-1; CDR3nt: TGCGCCAGCAGCCAAGAGGGTAACGAAAATCAGCCCCAGCATTTT; CDR3aa: CASSQEGNENQPQHF
j_gene: TRBJ2-7; d_gene: NA; abundance: few; v_gene: TRBV20-1; CDR3nt: TGCAGTGCTAAACTGGTGGGGCGGGTAAATCCCCCCTACGAGCAGTACTTC; CDR3aa: CSAKLVGRVNPPYEQYF
j_gene: TRBJ1-2; d_gene: TRBD1; abundance: few; v_gene: TRBV6-4; CDR3nt: TGTGCCAGCAGTGACCCGGGACAGGGGGCGCGAGGCTACACCTTC; CDR3aa: CASSDPGQGARGYTF
j_gene: TRBJ1-1; d_gene: NA; abundance: NA; v_gene: TRBV5-6; CDR3nt: TGTGCCAGCAGCTTGGGCCGGGGGACGAACACTGAAGCTTTCTTT; CDR3aa: CASSLGRGTNTEAFF
j_gene: TRBJ2-7; d_gene: TRBD2; abundance: few; v_gene: TRBV7-2; CDR3nt: TGTGCCAGCAGCTTAGCGGCCGCGGGGGGGCCCCGGTACTTC; CDR3aa: CASSLAAAGGPRYF
j_gene: TRBJ2-2; d_gene: TRBD2; abundance: few; v_gene: TRBV5-1; CDR3nt: TGCGCCAGCAGCTGGAAACTAGCGGGGTCATACACCGGGGAGCTGTTTTTT; CDR3aa: CASSWKLAGSYTGELFF
j_gene: TRBJ1-2; d_gene: TRBD1; abundance: many; v_gene: TRBV10-2; CDR3nt: TGCGCCACCTTTGGACAGGGAGAGAACTATGGCTACACCTTC; CDR3aa: CATFGQGENYGYTF
j_gene: TRBJ1-1; d_gene: NA; abundance: many; v_gene: TRBV12-3/TRBV12-4; CDR3nt: TGTGCCAGCAGTTCGGGGGGTACTAACACTGAAGCTTTCTTT; CDR3aa: CASSSGGTNTEAFF
j_gene: TRBJ1-3; d_gene: NA; abundance: NA; v_gene: TRBV11-2; CDR3nt: TGTGCCAGCAGCTTAGAGTCGGCCGGGTCACTTGGAAACACCATATATTTT; CDR3aa: CASSLESAGSLGNTIYF
j_gene: TRBJ1-2; d_gene: NA; abundance: many; v_gene: TRBV7-2; CDR3nt: TGTGCCAGCAGCTTAGGGCAGTATGGCTACACCTTC; CDR3aa: CASSLGQYGYTF
j_gene: TRBJ1-1; d_gene: NA; abundance: many; v_gene: TRBV12-3/TRBV12-4; CDR3nt: TGTGCCAGCAGACATCCCCAGGGACTGAACACTGAAGCTTTCTTT; CDR3aa: CASRHPQGLNTEAFF
j_gene: TRBJ2-7; d_gene: NA; abundance: many; v_gene: TRBV19; CDR3nt: TGTGCCAGTACCGGACGGAGGTGGGAGCAGTACTTC; CDR3aa: CASTGRRWEQYF
j_gene: TRBJ2-5; d_gene: NA; abundance: many; v_gene: TRBV20-1; CDR3nt: TGCCTTAGCTCCATCCAAGAGACCCAGTACTTC; CDR3aa: CLSSIQETQYF
j_gene: TRBJ2-7; d_gene: NA; abundance: NA; v_gene: TRBV28; CDR3nt: TGTGCCAGCAGTTCGGGGAACTTGTACGAGCAGTACTTC; CDR3aa: CASSSGNLYEQYF
j_gene: TRBJ2-7; d_gene: TRBD1; abundance: many; v_gene: TRBV12-3/TRBV12-4; CDR3nt: TGTGCCAGCACCTTGGACAGGGTTGCCTACGAGCAGTACTTC; CDR3aa: CASTLDRVAYEQYF
j_gene: TRBJ1-2; d_gene: NA; abundance: NA; v_gene: TRBV11-1; CDR3nt: TGTGCCAGCAGCGATGCGGACAGATGGAACTATGGCTACACCTTC; CDR3aa: CASSDADRWNYGYTF
j_gene: TRBJ2-3; d_gene: NA; abundance: NA; v_gene: TRBV29-1; CDR3nt: TGCAGCGTAAGAGGGGCCCGGGATACGCAGTATTTT; CDR3aa: CSVRGARDTQYF
j_gene: TRBJ1-1; d_gene: NA; abundance: few; v_gene: TRBV7-2; CDR3nt: TGTGCCAGCAGCTTAGGCTACGGGCTGGAAGAAGCTTTCTTT; CDR3aa: CASSLGYGLEEAFF
j_gene: TRBJ1-2; d_gene: NA; abundance: many; v_gene: TRBV6-7; CDR3nt: TGTGCCAGCAGTTACCCGAGAGACCGATACTATGGCTACACCTTC; CDR3aa: CASSYPRDRYYGYTF
j_gene: TRBJ2-1; d_gene: TRBD1; abundance: many; v_gene: TRBV7-2; CDR3nt: TGTGCCAGCAGCCTAGAGGGGACAGGGGGCTTCAATGAGCAGTTCTTC; CDR3aa: CASSLEGTGGFNEQFF
j_gene: TRBJ1-5; d_gene: NA; abundance: NA; v_gene: TRBV19; CDR3nt: TGTGCCAGTAGTAGGGGGGCCTTCACTAGCAGCAATCAGCCCCAGCATTTT; CDR3aa: CASSRGAFTSSNQPQHF
j_gene: TRBJ1-1; d_gene: TRBD1; abundance: many; v_gene: TRBV2; CDR3nt: TGTGCCAGCAGCAGGGACAGGGGCAGGAACACTGAAGCTTTCTTT; CDR3aa: CASSRDRGRNTEAFF
j_gene: TRBJ1-2; d_gene: NA; abundance: many; v_gene: TRBV7-9; CDR3nt: TGTGCCAGCAGTGGATCGGAGGATTATGGCTACACCTTC; CDR3aa: CASSGSEDYGYTF
j_gene: TRBJ1-5; d_gene: NA; abundance: few; v_gene: TRBV11-1; CDR3nt: TGTGCCAGCAGCTTAGGGGTTCGAATCCTGCCCCAGCATTTT; CDR3aa: CASSLGVRILPQHF
j_gene: TRBJ1-1; d_gene: NA; abundance: NA; v_gene: TRBV10-3; CDR3nt: TGTGTCATCAGTGGCAAACGCATTTTAGGGGCCCCTGAAGCTTTCTTT; CDR3aa: CVISGKRILGAPEAFF
j_gene: TRBJ1-1; d_gene: NA; abundance: many; v_gene: TRBV27; CDR3nt: TGTGCCAGCAGTTTTCAAATAAACACTGAAGCTTTCTTT; CDR3aa: CASSFQINTEAFF
j_gene: TRBJ2-7; d_gene: NA; abundance: NA; v_gene: TRBV7-3; CDR3nt: TGTGCCAGCAGCTTTTGGGCAGGAGGGAACTACGAGCAGTACTTC; CDR3aa: CASSFWAGGNYEQYF
j_gene: TRBJ1-5; d_gene: NA; abundance: many; v_gene: TRBV6-2/TRBV6-3; CDR3nt: TGTGCCAGCAGTTACCTAGGACGTAGTGGGAATCAGCCCCAGCATTTT; CDR3aa: CASSYLGRSGNQPQHF
j_gene: TRBJ1-6; d_gene: NA; abundance: many; v_gene: TRBV12-3/TRBV12-4; CDR3nt: TGTGCCAGCAGCCCCGGACAGCCTGGACCCCTCCACTTT; CDR3aa: CASSPGQPGPLHF
j_gene: TRBJ2-5; d_gene: NA; abundance: NA; v_gene: TRBV6-5; CDR3nt: TGTGCCAGCAGTTACTCGAAGGGCCCCTTCGGGGAGACCCAGTACTTC; CDR3aa: CASSYSKGPFGETQYF
j_gene: TRBJ2-7; d_gene: NA; abundance: many; v_gene: TRBV12-3/TRBV12-4; CDR3nt: TGTGCCAGCAGGATCGGTCCAGGGGACTCCTACGAGCAGTACTTC; CDR3aa: CASRIGPGDSYEQYF
j_gene: TRBJ2-2; d_gene: NA; abundance: few; v_gene: TRBV4-1; CDR3nt: TGCGCCAGCAGCCAAGTTGGGGGGAACACCGGGGAGCTGTTTTTT; CDR3aa: CASSQVGGNTGELFF
j_gene: TRBJ1-6; d_gene: NA; abundance: many; v_gene: TRBV12-3/TRBV12-4; CDR3nt: TGTGCCAGCAGTCTCGGAACCAATTCACCCCTCCACTTT; CDR3aa: CASSLGTNSPLHF
j_gene: TRBJ2-5; d_gene: NA; abundance: many; v_gene: TRBV18; CDR3nt: TGTGCCAGCTCACGAGACTCCCTCCAAGAGACCCAGTACTTC; CDR3aa: CASSRDSLQETQYF
j_gene: TRBJ1-2; d_gene: NA; abundance: many; v_gene: TRBV25-1; CDR3nt: TGTGCCAGCAGTGAGGGGGCAGATTCAATTTATGGCTACACCTTC; CDR3aa: CASSEGADSIYGYTF
j_gene: TRBJ1-6; d_gene: NA; abundance: many; v_gene: TRBV6-1; CDR3nt: TGTGCCAGCACCCATGGGGGTCTCTATAATTCACCCCTCCACTTT; CDR3aa: CASTHGGLYNSPLHF
j_gene: TRBJ2-5; d_gene: TRBD1; abundance: NA; v_gene: TRBV12-3/TRBV12-4; CDR3nt: TGTGCCAGCACTCCACAAGGACAGGGCCAAGAGACCCAGTACTTC; CDR3aa: CASTPQGQGQETQYF
j_gene: TRBJ2-5; d_gene: TRBD2; abundance: many; v_gene: TRBV7-2; CDR3nt: TGTGCCAGCAGCTTAGTCGTGGGGGGGAGAGAGACCCAGTACTTC; CDR3aa: CASSLVVGGRETQYF
j_gene: TRBJ1-1; d_gene: NA; abundance: many; v_gene: TRBV19; CDR3nt: TGTGCCAGTAGTATACCACAGGGCCGGGCCGAGAACACTGAAGCTTTCTTT; CDR3aa: CASSIPQGRAENTEAFF
j_gene: TRBJ1-6; d_gene: TRBD1; abundance: many; v_gene: TRBV6-1; CDR3nt: TGTGCCAGCAGATCCCCGACAGGGGCCTATAATTCACCCCTCCACTTT; CDR3aa: CASRSPTGAYNSPLHF
j_gene: TRBJ1-2; d_gene: NA; abundance: many; v_gene: TRBV7-2; CDR3nt: TGTGCCAGCAGCTCTTTTGTAGTAACGGAATATGGCTACACCTTC; CDR3aa: CASSSFVVTEYGYTF
j_gene: TRBJ1-3; d_gene: TRBD1; abundance: NA; v_gene: TRBV2; CDR3nt: TGTGCCAGCACCGACAGGGGCAGGTTTGGAAACACCATATATTTT; CDR3aa: CASTDRGRFGNTIYF
j_gene: TRBJ1-1; d_gene: TRBD1; abundance: many; v_gene: TRBV6-1; CDR3nt: TGTGCCAGCTACCGACCGGGACAGGGGAACACTGAAGCTTTCTTT; CDR3aa: CASYRPGQGNTEAFF
j_gene: TRBJ1-5; d_gene: TRBD1; abundance: NA; v_gene: TRBV12-3/TRBV12-4; CDR3nt: TGTACCAGCAGCAAGACAGGGGTCCTAAATCAGCCCCAGCATTTT; CDR3aa: CTSSKTGVLNQPQHF
j_gene: TRBJ1-2; d_gene: NA; abundance: many; v_gene: TRBV4-2; CDR3nt: TGTGCCAGCAGCCAAGAGTCAAGATACGGCTACACCTTC; CDR3aa: CASSQESRYGYTF